The 12 T cell receptor beta chains given below trace back to one sample, sequenced in a study of response to subunit inactivated influenza vaccine. One entry per CDR3 protein results from TCRdb running MiXCR on the RT-PCR reads. This sample has some 550,000 distinct CDR3 sequences, with under 25% found just once. These data were also filed under a second study, of T cells expressing NK-cell markers. That source adds: Researchers built TCR beta cDNA using 5'RACE template switching with UMIs.

Sample: CD4+ T cells sorted from PBMCs, taken about 11 days after vaccination. The source of these receptors is a man aged 50 or older who received an inactivated influenza vaccine.

This clonotype was observed a handful of times. The chain joins TRBV14 to TRBJ2-7, with TRBD2 matching 15 bases. This CDR3 has 18 amino acids. CDR1 and CDR2 from the germline V gene are SGHDN and FVKESK. V was pared by 3 bases and J by 4 bases, with 10 bases of the junction left unmatched. The chain's CDR3 is CASSHRTSGGAGVYEQYF. CDR3 DNA sequence: TGTGCCAGCAGCCATCGGACTAGCGGGGGGGCCGGCGTGTACGAGCAGTACTTC.

This clonotype came up many times. The rearrangement uses TRBV20-1 and TRBJ2-3; possibly TRBD2 for D (6 bases). Germline V gene data show CDR1 as DFQATT and CDR2 as SNEGSKA (reference sequence). V shed 2 bases and J shed 0 bases, with 9 bases lying between them. The CDR3 runs 14 residues. The DNA for the CDR3 is TGCAGTGCTAGAACTGGGACTAGCACAGATACGCAGTATTTT. Translating it yields CSARTGTSTDTQYF.

The rearrangement joins TRBV10-3 to TRBJ2-3; the match to TRBD2 covers 9 bases. V lost 6 bases to trimming and J lost 5 bases; unmatched junction nucleotides: 21. Germline V gene data show CDR1 as ENHRY and CDR2 as SYGVKD. This CDR3 is 19 amino acids long. CDR3 in amino acids: CAIRRGVSGRLSFLDTQYF. CDR3 nucleotides: TGTGCCATCAGGAGAGGGGTCAGCGGGAGGTTATCTTTCTTAGATACGCAGTATTTT.

This clonotype was observed a few times. The chain couples TRBV27 to TRBJ1-1; 7 bases map to TRBD1. The ends lost 3 bases at V and 5 bases at J; junction bases unmatched: 6. Germline values: CDR1 MNHEY, CDR2 SMNVEV (reference sequence). The CDR3 has 14 residues. This chain's CDR3 is CASSLTGRGTEAFF. CDR3 sequence (DNA): TGTGCCAGCAGTTTGACAGGGCGAGGGACTGAAGCTTTCTTT.

This clonotype has only a few counts. CDR3 DNA sequence: TGCAGCGTCTCGACCGGGACAGGGAACACTGAAGCTTTCTTT. This sequence encodes CSVSTGTGNTEAFF. This rearrangement joins TRBV29-1 to TRBJ1-1, with 8 bases aligning to TRBD1. The germline V gene encodes CDR1 SQVTM and CDR2 ANQGSEA. J lost 1 base, V lost 6 bases, and 7 bases had no gene match. The CDR3 sequence is 14 residues long. Drawing the rest from reference TRBV29-1 and TRBJ1-1, the complete variable domain is SAVISQKPSRDICQRGTSLTIQCQVDSQVTMMFWYRQQPGQSLTLIATANQGSEATYESGFVIDKFPISRPNLTFSTLTVSNMSPEDSSIYLCSVSTGTGNTEAFFGQGTRLTVV.

Only a few counts were recorded for this clonotype. The chain employs TRBV28 and TRBJ2-1; 8 nucleotides align to TRBD2. Unmatched junction bases numbered 22, after V lost 5 bases and J lost 10 bases. Germline CDR1 reads MDHEN; CDR2 reads SYDVKM. This CDR3 region has 18 residues. The DNA of the CDR3 is TGTGCCAGCAGTAGGGGCTTGTACGGGAGGGACCGGTTCCGAGAGCAGTTCTTC. Translated, it gives CASSRGLYGRDRFREQFF.

This clonotype came up a few times. The genes are TRBV10-3 and TRBJ1-6; unclear D gene. Germline values: CDR1 ENHRY, CDR2 SYGVKD. The CDR3 spans 15 residues. V was trimmed by 3 bases and J by 4 bases, leaving 10 bases between them. The CDR3 spells CAISDTEIYNSPLHF. As DNA, the CDR3 is TGTGCCATCAGTGATACAGAGATTTATAATTCACCCCTCCACTTT.

This clonotype has just a few counts. V gene TRBV20-1 combines with J gene TRBJ1-5, with 7 positions matching TRBD1. Unmatched junction bases numbered 9, after V lost 3 bases and J lost 4 bases. The CDR3 has 15 amino acids. Looked up from germline, CDR1 is DFQATT and CDR2 is SNEGSKA (reference sequence). The CDR3 DNA is TGCAGTGCTAGTCGACAGGGCGCGCCAAATCAGCCCCAGCATTTT. Translated: CSASRQGAPNQPQHF.

The CDR3 nucleotides read TGCGCCAGCAGCTTGGCCCGTGCCCCCGGACCGAGCTACGAGCAGTACTTC. Translated: CASSLARAPGPSYEQYF. This chain joins TRBV5-1 and TRBJ2-7; no clear D. The V end lost 0 bases, the J end lost 3 bases, and 19 bases lay between the germline ends. The germline CDR1 and CDR2 sequences are SGHRS and YFSETQ. The CDR3 spans 17 residues.

This clonotype turned up a few times. The J gene is TRBJ2-2, the V gene TRBV6-2 or TRBV6-3, with 10 bases aligning to TRBD2. Germline-derived CDR1 and CDR2 are MNHEY and SVGEGT. This CDR3 spans 16 amino acids. V gave up 5 bases and J gave up 2 bases; unmatched junction bases: 5. CDR3 coding DNA: TGTGCCAGCAGTAAACGGACTAGCGGCAACACCGGGGAGCTGTTTTTT. This codes for CASSKRTSGNTGELFF.

This clonotype was seen a handful of times. This chain connects TRBV4-3 to TRBJ1-1; 7 bases map to TRBD1. CDR1 LGHNA and CDR2 YSLEER come from the germline V gene. CDR3 length equals 15 residues. V dropped 4 bases and J dropped 0; count of bases not matched to a gene: 5. CDR3 bases: TGCGCCAGCAGCCGGGACAGACACATGAACACTGAAGCTTTCTTT. Translation gives CASSRDRHMNTEAFF.

This clonotype turned up a few times. This chain joins TRBV27 and TRBJ1-6; TRBD1 matches 9 bases. There are 14 residues in the CDR3. V shed 3 bases, J shed 9 bases, and the junction held 3 bases outside the gene matches. Germline lookup yields CDR1 MNHEY and CDR2 SMNVEV (reference sequence). The CDR3 loop reads CASSLNRGPSPLHF. DNA of the CDR3: TGTGCCAGCAGTTTGAACAGGGGGCCTTCACCCCTCCACTTT.